This T cell receptor beta chain was obtained from a study of blood T cells in healthy people across ages. Study observations and caveats: Age advanced and TCR beta diversity per million T cells fell, roughly linearly. Strong correlation was found linking TCR beta diversity to naive T cell percentage.

Together with a sample-barcoded 5' primer, a J-beta primer mix was included in a second PCR lasting about 7 to 12 cycles. One entry per CDR3 protein results from TCRdb running MiXCR on the 5' RACE reads. Of about 1.8 million distinct CDR3 sequences in the sample, about 50% were seen once. This clonotype was seen a handful of times. The target antigen is unknown. This sequence originates from a woman in her forties in good health. Input material: blood.

The CDR3 DNA is TGTGCCAGCAGCACCCGGGGCTTAGGGAATGAGCAGTTCTTC. Protein sequence: CASSTRGLGNEQFF. The V and J genes are TRBV9 and TRBJ2-1, with D possibly being TRBD1 or TRBD2 (5 bases each). This CDR3 is 14 amino acids long. Trimming cost V 4 bases and J 7 bases, with 15 bases left between them. The germline CDR1 and CDR2 sequences are SGDLS and YYNGEE.